A single sample gave rise to the 11 T cell receptor beta chains below, sequenced in a study of sequential checkpoint blockade in melanoma. TCRdb keeps only in-frame clones here, not all; method: immunoSEQ multiplex PCR. Of some 19,000 clones in the sample, around 26% were seen once. This sample's treatment: randomized to nivolumab then ipilimumab (arm A) or the reverse (arm B). The specimen was tumor tissue (inferred from file names), collected from a patient given nivolumab and ipilimumab in sequence. These receptors all stem from a human donor with melanoma.

This clone appeared once. This chain joins TRBV28 and TRBJ2-7, with 10 positions matching TRBD2. V trimming: 6 bases; J trimming: 7 bases; junction bases outside the gene matches: 15. Germline CDR1 is MDHEN and CDR2 is SYDVKM. The CDR3 runs 16 residues. The CDR3 spells CASSRYMGLAIREQYF. The CDR3 nucleotides are TGTGCCAGCAGCCGTTATATGGGACTAGCGATCAGGGAGCAGTACTTC. The full variable domain, its missing parts supplied by reference TRBV28 and TRBJ2-7, is DVKVTQSSRYLVKRTGEKVFLECVQDMDHENMFWYRQDPGLGLRLIYFSYDVKMKEKGDIPEGYSVSREKKERFSLILESASTNQTSMYLCASSRYMGLAIREQYFGPGTRLTVT.

The table lists this clone with a few counts. V is TRBV28 and J is TRBJ1-5, with 7 positions matching TRBD1. The ends lost 6 bases at V and 6 bases at J; junction bases unmatched: 8. Per the germline V gene, CDR1 is MDHEN and CDR2 is SYDVKM. The CDR3 sequence is 14 residues long. The CDR3 loop reads CASRRQGGAQPQHF. The CDR3, as DNA: TGTGCCAGCAGACGACAGGGAGGGGCTCAGCCCCAGCATTTT.

This sequence joins TRBV30 and TRBJ2-6; D is uncertain. The CDR3 spans 15 residues. The germline CDR1 and CDR2 sequences are GTSNPN and SVGIG (reference sequence). The germline V and J ends were trimmed by 0 bases and 0 bases, with 6 bases remaining between them. DNA for the CDR3: TGTGCCTGGAGTGTACTGAGCTCTGGGGCCAACGTCCTGACTTTC. Its translation: CAWSVLSSGANVLTF.

This clone was seen more than once but under ten times. The chain uses TRBV11-3 and TRBJ2-3; D possibly corresponds to TRBD2 (5 bases). Trimming took off 0 bases at V and 5 bases at J, with 12 bases between the two ends. Per germline, CDR1 SGHNT and CDR2 YENEEA. This CDR3 region has 15 residues. The CDR3, as DNA: TGTGCCAGCAGCTTAGAAGCGGTGCTGGGAGATACGCAGTATTTT. Translating it yields CASSLEAVLGDTQYF.

This clone was counted a few times. The chain is built from TRBV6-8 and TRBJ2-5, with D unresolved. Trimming removed 0 bases from V and 2 bases from J, with 13 bases in between. Germline values: CDR1 MNHGY, CDR2 SAAAGT. CDR3 length equals 16 residues. The CDR3 is CASSYSVPLPQETQYF. The DNA of the CDR3 is TGTGCCAGCAGTTACTCGGTGCCATTGCCTCAAGAGACCCAGTACTTC.

The chain links TRBV14 to TRBJ2-3, with 9 bases fitting TRBD1. This CDR3 has 16 residues. From germline, CDR1 is SGHDN and CDR2 FVKESK. V gave up 3 bases and J gave up 3 bases; unmatched junction bases: 7. The CDR3 sequence: CASSQWGTGTTDTQYF. The CDR3 bases are TGTGCCAGCAGCCAGTGGGGGACAGGGACGACAGATACGCAGTATTTT.

The chain carries TRBV4-1 and TRBJ1-1; 10 bases align to TRBD1. After removal of 6 bases from V and 6 bases from J, the junction contained 4 bases not matched to a gene. The V gene's germline CDR1 is MGHRA and CDR2 YSYEKL. This CDR3 spans 13 amino acids. CDR3 in DNA: TGCGCCAGCAGACCCGGACAGGGGGCTGAAGCTTTCTTT. Translated, it gives CASRPGQGAEAFF.

The rearrangement joins TRBV28 to TRBJ1-5; tentatively, D is TRBD1 (5 bases). CDR1 is MDHEN and CDR2 is SYDVKM in the germline V gene. V was clipped by 7 bases and J by 9 bases, with 16 bases between them. The CDR3 runs to 13 residues. The CDR3: CASNSKGKGPQHF. CDR3 nucleotides: TGTGCCAGCAACTCCAAGGGGAAGGGGCCCCAGCATTTT.

This clone was detected a few times. This chain uses TRBV2 with TRBJ2-7; 9 bases fit TRBD1. This CDR3 has 12 amino acids. Germline CDR1 and CDR2: SNHLY and FYNNEI. Trimming removed 11 bases from V and 2 bases from J; junction bases left unmatched: 4. For the CDR3, the DNA is TGTGCCGGCGGGACAGGGCCCTACGAGCAGTACTTC. Translation: CAGGTGPYEQYF.

V usage is TRBV19 and J usage is TRBJ2-4, with TRBD2 matching over 7 bases. The J segment lost 0 bases and the V segment lost 1 base, leaving 12 bases of the junction unmatched. This CDR3 has 19 residues. Per the germline V gene, CDR1 is LNHDA and CDR2 is SQIVND (reference sequence). In DNA, the CDR3 is TGTGCCAGTAGTATAGGTTCAAAAGCAGGGAGGGGAGCCAAAAACATTCAGTACTTC. This sequence encodes CASSIGSKAGRGAKNIQYF.

J is TRBJ2-6 and V is TRBV11-3; D is unresolved. V was pared by 5 bases and J by 4 bases, with 21 bases between. This CDR3 contains 18 residues. Per germline, CDR1 SGHNT and CDR2 YENEEA. DNA of the CDR3: TGTGCCAGCAGCGCCTCCCGGGCCGACCCCTTGGGGGCCAACGTCCTGACTTTC. Its protein product is CASSASRADPLGANVLTF.